This T cell receptor (beta chain) was sequenced during a study of cytomegalovirus exposure and HLA in healthy donors. Study-wide points: As a later analysis showed, several of the most significant clusters appeared to be linked to common viral pathogens.

Healthy bone marrow donors formed the donor group. With 60 Vbeta and 13 Jbeta primers, the PCR was carried out. Clones were read by immunoSEQ multiplex PCR, and TCRdb kept only the in-frame ones, dropping some. The table has about 130,000 clones, 80% seen once. Trimming cost V 4 bases and J 6 bases; bases outside gene matches: 12. The CDR3 is made up of 15 amino acids. Germline loops: CDR1 SGHRS, CDR2 YFSETQ. This clone was picked up a small number of times. The target antigen is unknown. Sequencing was carried out using PBMCs. V and J are TRBV5-1 and TRBJ1-1; 7 bases map to TRBD1. This TCR was recovered from a woman in her thirties or forties in good health and CMV-seronegative. The CDR3 bases are TGCGCCAGCAGCCGAGGGACAGACAAGGGCCCTGAAGCTTTCTTT. Its protein product is CASSRGTDKGPEAFF.